A selection of T cell receptor beta chains follows, all from one sample in a study of blood T cell repertoires in COVID-19. Generated by immunoSEQ multiplex PCR, the TCRdb table keeps only in-frame clones and is missing some. Among about 150,000 clones listed, approximately 86% were seen once. The sequenced sample consisted of PBMCs or T cells enriched from blood (not recorded which). These receptors were taken from a woman aged 40 to 50 who had been exposed to COVID-19. CDR3s include the opening cysteine and the closing phenylalanine or tryptophan. The D gene is left open where the match is weak. Part of the rows lack a size; the others show once, few, many or a class for expanded clones.

d_gene,len,abundance,v_gene,j_gene,CDR3nt,CDR3aa
TRBD1,15,NA,TRBV18,TRBJ1-4,TGTGCCAGCTCACCATTTGGGACAGAAAACGAAAAACTGTTTTTT,CASSPFGTENEKLFF
TRBD2,15,NA,TRBV27,TRBJ2-7,TGTGCCAGCCAGACGGGTTATAGCGGGGCAGGCGAGCAGTACTTC,CASQTGYSGAGEQYF
TRBD2,15,once,TRBV9,TRBJ2-7,TGTGCCAGCAGCGCAAGGACTAGCGGGAACGACGAGCAGTACTTC,CASSARTSGNDEQYF
TRBD1,15,NA,TRBV6-2/TRBV6-3,TRBJ1-5,TGTGCCAGCAGTAACCCGGGACAGGGCAGTCAGCCCCAGCATTTT,CASSNPGQGSQPQHF
NA,17,few,TRBV7-9,TRBJ1-4,TGTGCCAGCAGCTTAAAAGGGGCAGCGGGAACTAATGAAAAACTGTTTTTT,CASSLKGAAGTNEKLFF
NA,11,once,TRBV28,TRBJ2-7,TGTGCCAGCAGCGAAGCGTACGAGCAGTACTTC,CASSEAYEQYF
TRBD1,16,once,TRBV18,TRBJ1-6,TGTGCCAGCTCACTCTCCGGGACAGGGATGAATTCACCCCTCCACTTT,CASSLSGTGMNSPLHF
NA,14,once,TRBV9,TRBJ1-1,TGTGCCAGCAGGAAAGGGGGAGAGAACACTGAAGCTTTCTTT,CASRKGGENTEAFF
TRBD1,14,NA,TRBV6-1,TRBJ2-2,TGTGCCAGCAAGCTGACAGGGGGCAACGGGGAGCTGTTTTTT,CASKLTGGNGELFF
NA,14,NA,TRBV3-1/TRBV3-2,TRBJ1-1,TGTGCCAGCAGCCCGTTGGACTTGAACACTGAAGCTTTCTTT,CASSPLDLNTEAFF
TRBD1,15,NA,TRBV3-1/TRBV3-2,TRBJ1-3,TGTGCCAGCAGCCAACGCGGACAGGGAGGAAACACCATATATTTT,CASSQRGQGGNTIYF
NA,16,once,TRBV5-1,TRBJ2-1,TGCGCCAGCAGCTTGGAAGGAACGGGAGAGATTGATGAGCAGTTCTTC,CASSLEGTGEIDEQFF
NA,12,NA,TRBV2,TRBJ1-1,TGTGCCAGCAGTGCCGACAGGACTGAAGCTTTCTTT,CASSADRTEAFF
NA,14,NA,TRBV27,TRBJ1-6,TGTGCCAGCCGTACGGGGAATATGGGTTCACCCCTCCACTTT,CASRTGNMGSPLHF
NA,14,NA,TRBV28,TRBJ1-2,TGTGCCAGCAGCCGACAGGCCAGTAACTATGGCTACACCTTC,CASSRQASNYGYTF
NA,14,NA,TRBV28,TRBJ2-3,TGTGCCAGCAGTTTGGGGGGTCCCACAGATACGCAGTATTTT,CASSLGGPTDTQYF
TRBD1,14,NA,TRBV5-4,TRBJ1-2,TGTGCCACCCCGGGCAGGGGGCGGACGAGTGGCTACACCTTC,CATPGRGRTSGYTF
NA,12,NA,TRBV27,TRBJ1-4,TGTGCCAGCTGGGGGGTTGGTGAAAAACTGTTTTTT,CASWGVGEKLFF
TRBD1,19,NA,TRBV5-3,TRBJ1-3,TGTGCCAGAAGCTTTCGGGACAGTCTCGCGTTCTTGTCTGGAAACACCATATATTTT,CARSFRDSLAFLSGNTIYF
NA,15,NA,TRBV6-5,TRBJ1-3,TGTGCCACCGGGGGGGCAGGCTACTCTGGAAACACCATATATTTT,CATGGAGYSGNTIYF
NA,15,NA,TRBV18,TRBJ1-6,TGTGCCAGCTCCCCAGCGTCGGGCGGGGTTTCACCCCTCCACTTT,CASSPASGGVSPLHF
TRBD1,14,NA,TRBV24-1,TRBJ2-5,TGTGCCACCAGTGACGGGGACAGGGGAGAGACCCAGTACTTC,CATSDGDRGETQYF
NA,14,NA,TRBV6-1,TRBJ1-2,TGTGCCAGCAGTGACAGGGTACTTTTGGATGGCTACACCTTC,CASSDRVLLDGYTF
NA,14,NA,TRBV27,TRBJ1-6,TGTGCCAGCAGTTTAGGCTTCCGGGATTCACCCCTCCACTTT,CASSLGFRDSPLHF
TRBD1,16,NA,TRBV4-1,TRBJ1-2,TGCGCCAGCAGCCATCCCGGACAGGGGGCTTCAGGGGGCTACACCTTC,CASSHPGQGASGGYTF
NA,13,NA,TRBV19,TRBJ1-1,TGTGCCAGTAGTATAGAAAGCCCCACTGAAGCTTTCTTT,CASSIESPTEAFF
NA,11,NA,TRBV20-1,TRBJ2-7,TGCAGTGCTAGACAGTCCTACGAGCAGTACTTC,CSARQSYEQYF
NA,15,NA,TRBV19,TRBJ1-2,TGTGCCAGTAGTATAAACTCGCAAATTAACTATGGCTACACCTTC,CASSINSQINYGYTF
TRBD1,15,NA,TRBV19,TRBJ1-2,TGTGCCAGTAGTATTCCCCAGGGGGTTAACTATGGCTACACCTTC,CASSIPQGVNYGYTF
NA,14,NA,TRBV19,TRBJ2-7,TGTGCCAGTAGTATTGGGACTGGCTCCTACGAGCAGTACTTC,CASSIGTGSYEQYF
TRBD1,14,NA,TRBV2,TRBJ1-2,TGTGCCAGCGTACAGGGGCGAACTAACTATGGCTACACCTTC,CASVQGRTNYGYTF
TRBD1,15,NA,TRBV3-1/TRBV3-2,TRBJ1-2,TGTGCCAGCAGCCAACCGGGACAGGGGATGTATGGCTACACCTTC,CASSQPGQGMYGYTF
NA,14,NA,TRBV28,TRBJ2-1,TGTGCCAGCAAGGGTGGGGGCTATAACAATGAGCAGTTCTTC,CASKGGGYNNEQFF
NA,12,NA,TRBV2,TRBJ1-5,TGTGCCAGCAGTGCACTTAATCAGCCCCAGCATTTT,CASSALNQPQHF
NA,12,once,TRBV11-2,TRBJ1-2,TGTGCCAGCAGGAAGGACAGTCATGGCTACACCTTC,CASRKDSHGYTF